The subject of this entry is one TCR beta chain. The antigen is unknown. The junction shows a germline mismatch at one end, possibly a read error. TCRdb processed the 5' RACE reads anew with MiXCR; each CDR3 protein has one entry. This table has approximately 7,200 distinct CDR3 sequences, roughly 40% appearing once. The CDR3 loop spans 16 amino acids. The germline gives CDR1 LGHNA, CDR2 YSLEER. Study-wide results and limits: Larger-cohort validation covered only one TCR beta V-J rearrangement.

The chain is built from TRBV4-3 and TRBJ2-4; 7 bases align to TRBD2. Sequences were obtained from memory CD4+ T cells sorted from blood. Sample subset: memory CD4+ T cells, CD4+CD45RO+CD25-. This clonotype was sampled from a female donor with breast cancer. CDR3 nucleotides: TGCGCCAGCGGCCAAACTACCGGGACTACTGTTCTCATTCAGTACTTC. Translating it yields CASGQTTGTTVLIQYF.